In this sample, the clone carrying this TCR beta chain turned up once. Its antigen is unidentified. The sample comes from a study of cytomegalovirus exposure and HLA in healthy donors. Study-level findings and limits: The study designated 150 or so TCR beta chains cytomegalovirus-associated.

Trimming cost V 5 bases and J 1 base, with 17 bases left between them. The CDR3 has 16 residues. The V gene's germline CDR1 is SGHTA and CDR2 FQGNSA. The PCR used 60 Vbeta and 13 Jbeta primers. Sequencing used immunoSEQ multiplex PCR; TCRdb keeps in-frame clones, though not all of them. There are roughly 130,000 clones in the sample; over 80% occur only once, and 0.95% to 1.5% lies in the top ten. The sequencing sample was made of PBMCs. This clonotype was obtained from a boy younger than 18 in good health and CMV-seronegative. V usage is TRBV7-2 and J usage is TRBJ1-2, with D uncertain. In nucleotides, the CDR3 is TGTGCCAGCAGCCCTTCAGGAACGGAAAGTAACTATGGCTACACCTTC. Residues: CASSPSGTESNYGYTF.